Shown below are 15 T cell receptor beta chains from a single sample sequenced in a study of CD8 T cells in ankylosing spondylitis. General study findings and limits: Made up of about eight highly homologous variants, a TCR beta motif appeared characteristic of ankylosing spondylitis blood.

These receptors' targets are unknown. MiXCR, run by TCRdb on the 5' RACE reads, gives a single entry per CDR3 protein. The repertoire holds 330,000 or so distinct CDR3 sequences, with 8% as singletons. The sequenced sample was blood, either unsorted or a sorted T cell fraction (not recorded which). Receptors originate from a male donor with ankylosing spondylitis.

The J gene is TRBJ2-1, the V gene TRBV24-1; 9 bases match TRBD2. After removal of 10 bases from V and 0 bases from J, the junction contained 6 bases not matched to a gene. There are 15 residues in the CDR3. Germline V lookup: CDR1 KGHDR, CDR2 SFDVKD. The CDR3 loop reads CATASGKHSYNEQFF. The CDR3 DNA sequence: TGTGCCACTGCTAGCGGGAAACACTCCTACAATGAGCAGTTCTTC.

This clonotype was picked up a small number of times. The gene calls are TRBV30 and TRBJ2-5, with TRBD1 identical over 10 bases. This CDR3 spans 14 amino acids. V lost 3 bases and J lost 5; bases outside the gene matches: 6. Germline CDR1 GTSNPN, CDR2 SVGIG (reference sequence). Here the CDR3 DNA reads TGTGCCTGGAGAAGGGACAGGGGAGGGGAGACCCAGTACTTC. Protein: CAWRRDRGGETQYF.

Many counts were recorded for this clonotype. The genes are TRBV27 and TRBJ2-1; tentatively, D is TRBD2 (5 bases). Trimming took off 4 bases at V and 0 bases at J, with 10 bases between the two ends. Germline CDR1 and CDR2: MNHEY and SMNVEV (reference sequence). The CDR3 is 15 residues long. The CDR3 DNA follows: TGTGCCAGCAGTTATGAGGGAAGCTCCTACAATGAGCAGTTCTTC. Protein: CASSYEGSSYNEQFF.

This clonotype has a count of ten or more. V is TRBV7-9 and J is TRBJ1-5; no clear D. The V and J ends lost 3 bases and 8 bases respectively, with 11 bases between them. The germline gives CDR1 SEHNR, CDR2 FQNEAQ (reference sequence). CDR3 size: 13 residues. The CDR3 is CASSFMGMEPQHF. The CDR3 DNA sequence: TGTGCCAGCAGCTTTATGGGGATGGAGCCCCAGCATTTT.

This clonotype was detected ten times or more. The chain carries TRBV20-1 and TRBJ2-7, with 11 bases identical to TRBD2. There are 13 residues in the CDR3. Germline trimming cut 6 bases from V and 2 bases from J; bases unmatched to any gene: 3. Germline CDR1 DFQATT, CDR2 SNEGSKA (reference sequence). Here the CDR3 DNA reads TGCAGTGCCGGTAGCGGGAGGGCCTACGAGCAGTACTTC. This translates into CSAGSGRAYEQYF.

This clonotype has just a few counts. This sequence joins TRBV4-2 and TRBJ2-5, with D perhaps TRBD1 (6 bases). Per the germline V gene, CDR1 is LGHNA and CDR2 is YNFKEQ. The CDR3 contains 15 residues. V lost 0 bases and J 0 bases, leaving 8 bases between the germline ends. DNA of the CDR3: TGTGCCAGCAGCCAAGAAAGGGGGTACCAAGAGACCCAGTACTTC. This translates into CASSQERGYQETQYF.

CDR3 protein: CASSFSKLGQSSSYEQYF. In DNA form, the CDR3 reads TGTGCCAGCAGTTTTTCAAAGCTGGGTCAGTCCTCCTCCTACGAGCAGTACTTC. This sequence joins TRBV28 and TRBJ2-7; D call uncertain. V lost 3 bases to trimming and J lost 0 bases, with 21 bases between them. Germline V lookup: CDR1 MDHEN, CDR2 SYDVKM. CDR3 length: 18 residues.

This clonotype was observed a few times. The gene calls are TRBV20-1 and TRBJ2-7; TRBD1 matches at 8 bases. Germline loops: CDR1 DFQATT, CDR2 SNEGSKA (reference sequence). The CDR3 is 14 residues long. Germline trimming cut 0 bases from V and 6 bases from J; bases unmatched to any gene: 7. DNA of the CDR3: TGCAGTGCTAGAGATTCAACAGGGGGTGGCGAGCAGTACTTC. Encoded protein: CSARDSTGGGEQYF.

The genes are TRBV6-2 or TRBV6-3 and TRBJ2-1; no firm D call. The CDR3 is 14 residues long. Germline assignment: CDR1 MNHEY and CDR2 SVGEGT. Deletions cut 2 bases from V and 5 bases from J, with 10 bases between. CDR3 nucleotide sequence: TGTGCCAGCAGTTACCATGATGGGAACAATGAGCAGTTCTTC. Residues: CASSYHDGNNEQFF.

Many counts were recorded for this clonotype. The DNA of the CDR3 is TGTGCCAGCAGTTACAACGGGGCCATTCAGTACTTC. It translates to CASSYNGAIQYF. V and J are TRBV27 and TRBJ2-4, with D perhaps TRBD1 or TRBD2 (5 bases each). The CDR3 is 12 residues long. Germline V gene data show CDR1 as MNHEY and CDR2 as SMNVEV (reference sequence). The V and J ends lost 4 bases and 9 bases respectively, with 10 bases between them.

In DNA, the CDR3 is TGTGCCAGCAGCTCGGCAGGGCGCAATCAGCCCCAGCATTTT. It translates to CASSSAGRNQPQHF. The rearrangement links TRBV7-2 to TRBJ1-5; possibly TRBD1 for D (5 bases). The V gene lost 4 bases and the J gene lost 2 bases, with 9 bases spanning the gap. Germline CDR1 and CDR2: SGHTA and FQGNSA. This CDR3 comprises 14 residues.

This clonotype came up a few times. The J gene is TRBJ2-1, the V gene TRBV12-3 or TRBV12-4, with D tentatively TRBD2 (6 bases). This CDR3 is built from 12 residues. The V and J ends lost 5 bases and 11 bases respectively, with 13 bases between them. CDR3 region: CASSPWAGKQFF. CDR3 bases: TGTGCCAGCAGTCCCTGGGCGGGGAAGCAGTTCTTC.

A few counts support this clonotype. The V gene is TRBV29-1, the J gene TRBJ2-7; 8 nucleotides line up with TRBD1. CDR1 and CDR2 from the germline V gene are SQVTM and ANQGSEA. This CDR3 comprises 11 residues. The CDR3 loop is CGIGTGNEQYF. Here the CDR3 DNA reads TGCGGAATTGGGACAGGAAACGAGCAGTACTTC.

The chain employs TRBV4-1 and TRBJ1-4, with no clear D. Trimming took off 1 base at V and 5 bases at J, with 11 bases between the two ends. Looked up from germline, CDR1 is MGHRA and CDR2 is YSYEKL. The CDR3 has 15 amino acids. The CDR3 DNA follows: TGCGCCAGCAGCCAAGTGGAGGCGTTCAATGAAAAACTGTTTTTT. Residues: CASSQVEAFNEKLFF.

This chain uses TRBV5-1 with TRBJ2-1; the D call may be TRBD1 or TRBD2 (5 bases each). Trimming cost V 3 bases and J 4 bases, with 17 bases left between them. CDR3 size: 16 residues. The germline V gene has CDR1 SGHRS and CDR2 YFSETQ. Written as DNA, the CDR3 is TGCGCCAGCAGCTCCCTAGAGGGGACGTTATACAATGAGCAGTTCTTC. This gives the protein CASSSLEGTLYNEQFF.